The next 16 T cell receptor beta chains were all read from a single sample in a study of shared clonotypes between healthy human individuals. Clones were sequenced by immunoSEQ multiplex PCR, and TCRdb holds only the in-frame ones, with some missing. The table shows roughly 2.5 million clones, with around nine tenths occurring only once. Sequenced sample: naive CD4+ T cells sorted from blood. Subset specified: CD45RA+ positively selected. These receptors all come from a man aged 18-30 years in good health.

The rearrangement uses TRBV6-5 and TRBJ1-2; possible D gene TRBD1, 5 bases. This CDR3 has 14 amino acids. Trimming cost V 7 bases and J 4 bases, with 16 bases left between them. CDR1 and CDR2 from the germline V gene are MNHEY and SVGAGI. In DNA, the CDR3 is TGTGCCAGCACCCGGGGCGGCGGAGCCTATGGCTACACCTTC. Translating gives CASTRGGGAYGYTF.

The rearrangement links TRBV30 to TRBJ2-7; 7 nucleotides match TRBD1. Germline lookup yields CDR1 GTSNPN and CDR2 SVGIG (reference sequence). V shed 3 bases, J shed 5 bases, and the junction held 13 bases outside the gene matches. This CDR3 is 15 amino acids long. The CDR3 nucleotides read TGTGCCTGGAGCCCTAAGACAGGGCGGACTGACGAGCAGTACTTC. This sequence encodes CAWSPKTGRTDEQYF.

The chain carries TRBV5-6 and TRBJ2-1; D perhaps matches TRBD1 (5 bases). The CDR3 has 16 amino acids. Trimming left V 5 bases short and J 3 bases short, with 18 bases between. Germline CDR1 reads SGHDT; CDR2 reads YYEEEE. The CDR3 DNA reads TGTGCCAGCAGAACCGTAGGAGCGACAGTCTACAATGAGCAGTTCTTC. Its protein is CASRTVGATVYNEQFF. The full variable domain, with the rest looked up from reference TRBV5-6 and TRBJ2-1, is DAGVTQSPTHLIKTRGQQVTLRCSPKSGHDTVSWYQQALGQGPQFIFQYYEEEERQRGNFPDRFSGHQFPNYSSELNVNALLLGDSALYLCASRTVGATVYNEQFFGPGTRLTVL.

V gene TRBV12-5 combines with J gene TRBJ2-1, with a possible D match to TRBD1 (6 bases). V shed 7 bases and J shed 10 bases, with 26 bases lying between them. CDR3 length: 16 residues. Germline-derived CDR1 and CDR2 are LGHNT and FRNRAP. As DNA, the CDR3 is TGTGCTAGTGCCTCTATAACAGGGATGGGTGCCAGGGAGCAGTTCTTC. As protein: CASASITGMGAREQFF.

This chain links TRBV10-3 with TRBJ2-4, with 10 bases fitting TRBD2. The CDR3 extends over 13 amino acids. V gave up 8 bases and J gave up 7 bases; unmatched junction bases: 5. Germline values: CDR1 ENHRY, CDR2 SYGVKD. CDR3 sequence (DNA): TGTGCCATCTCAGCGGGGGGGCCCAACATTCAGTACTTC. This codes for CAISAGGPNIQYF.

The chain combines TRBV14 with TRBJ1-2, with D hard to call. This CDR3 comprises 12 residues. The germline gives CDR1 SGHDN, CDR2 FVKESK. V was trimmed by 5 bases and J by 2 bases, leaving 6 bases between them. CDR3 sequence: CASSSSNYGYTF. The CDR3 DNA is TGTGCCAGCAGCTCCAGCAACTATGGCTACACCTTC.

The CDR3 reads CAWTQMGAGTQYF. The CDR3 DNA reads TGTGCCTGGACCCAGATGGGGGCTGGGACCCAGTACTTC. V is TRBV30 and J is TRBJ2-5; perhaps TRBD1 as D (6 bases). This CDR3 has 13 residues. The V end lost 4 bases, the J end lost 7 bases, and 16 bases lay between the germline ends. Germline V gives CDR1 GTSNPN, CDR2 SVGIG (reference sequence).

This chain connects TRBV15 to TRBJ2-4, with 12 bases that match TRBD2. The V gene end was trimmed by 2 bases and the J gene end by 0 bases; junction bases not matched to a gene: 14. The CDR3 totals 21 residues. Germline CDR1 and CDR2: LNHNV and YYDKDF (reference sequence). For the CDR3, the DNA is TGTGCCACCAGCAGATCCCCCAAACTAGCGGGAGGCGACCTAGCCAAAAACATTCAGTACTTC. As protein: CATSRSPKLAGGDLAKNIQYF.

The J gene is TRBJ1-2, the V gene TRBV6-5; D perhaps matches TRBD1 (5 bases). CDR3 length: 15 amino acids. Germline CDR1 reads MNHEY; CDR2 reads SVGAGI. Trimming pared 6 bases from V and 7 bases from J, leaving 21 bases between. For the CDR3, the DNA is TGTGCCAGCAGCGGCAGCGGACAAGTGTCGGGTGGCTACACCTTC. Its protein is CASSGSGQVSGGYTF.

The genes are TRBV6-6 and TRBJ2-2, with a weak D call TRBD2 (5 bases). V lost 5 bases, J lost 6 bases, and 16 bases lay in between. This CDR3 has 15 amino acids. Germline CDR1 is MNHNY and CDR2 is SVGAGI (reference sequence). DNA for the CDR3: TGTGCCAGCAGTCCTGAGGGAACCGGGGCCGGGGAGCTGTTTTTT. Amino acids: CASSPEGTGAGELFF.

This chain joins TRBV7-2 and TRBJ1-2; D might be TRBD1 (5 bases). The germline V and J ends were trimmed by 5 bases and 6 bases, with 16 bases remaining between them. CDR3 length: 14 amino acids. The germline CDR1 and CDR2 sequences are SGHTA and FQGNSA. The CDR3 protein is CASSLQGVGDGYTF. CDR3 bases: TGTGCCAGCAGCCTCCAGGGAGTCGGAGATGGCTACACCTTC.

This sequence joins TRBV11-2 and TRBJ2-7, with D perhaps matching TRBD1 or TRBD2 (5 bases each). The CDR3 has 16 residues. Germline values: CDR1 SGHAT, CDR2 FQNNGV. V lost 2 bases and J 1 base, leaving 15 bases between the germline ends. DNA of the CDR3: TGTGCCAGCAGCTTAACGTGGTTTGGGGGTTCCTACGAGCAGTACTTC. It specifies CASSLTWFGGSYEQYF.

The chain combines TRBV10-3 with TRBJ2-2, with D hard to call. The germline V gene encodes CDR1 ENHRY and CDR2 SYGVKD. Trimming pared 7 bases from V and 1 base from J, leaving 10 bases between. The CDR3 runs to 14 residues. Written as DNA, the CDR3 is TGTGCCATCATGCCTACCCGGAACACCGGGGAGCTGTTTTTT. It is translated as CAIMPTRNTGELFF.

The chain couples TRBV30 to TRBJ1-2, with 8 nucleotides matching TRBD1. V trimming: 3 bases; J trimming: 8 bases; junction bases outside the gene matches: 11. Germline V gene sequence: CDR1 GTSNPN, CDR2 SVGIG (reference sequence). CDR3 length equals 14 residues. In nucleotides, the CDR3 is TGTGCCTGGAGCGAAATTAGGACAGGGAGCGGCTACACCTTC. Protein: CAWSEIRTGSGYTF.

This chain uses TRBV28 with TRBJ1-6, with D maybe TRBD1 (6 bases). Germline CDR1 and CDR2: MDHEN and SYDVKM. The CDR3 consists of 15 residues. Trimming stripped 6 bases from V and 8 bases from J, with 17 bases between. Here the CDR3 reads CASSRPQGGDSPLHF. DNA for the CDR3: TGTGCCAGCAGCCGCCCACAGGGAGGGGATTCACCCCTCCACTTT.

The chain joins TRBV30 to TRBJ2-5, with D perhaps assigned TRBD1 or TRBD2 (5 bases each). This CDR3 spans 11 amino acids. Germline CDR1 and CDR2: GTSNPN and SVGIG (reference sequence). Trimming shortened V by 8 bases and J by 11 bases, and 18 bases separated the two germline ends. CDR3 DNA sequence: TGTGCCGGGACGGGGTCCTACGGGCAGTACTTC. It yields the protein CAGTGSYGQYF.